The 22 T cell receptor beta chains below were found in one sample sequenced in a study of neoadjuvant anti-PD-1 for oral cavity cancer (dated by TCRdb to about 2021). The library was prepared using the immunoSEQ multiplex PCR assay. The immuneACCESS repertoire file appears here via TCRdb, limited to in-frame rearrangements. These files lack a portion of the clones; in checked studies, under half of the deficit traces to unresolved V genes, and the cause of the others is not known. The sample includes about 15,000 clones, with 36% observed a single time. Just under 40% of the sample rests with the top ten. Sample time point, as interpreted from the label and publication: after neoadjuvant nivolumab, at surgical resection. The source was tumor tissue, collected after nivolumab (anti-PD-1) treatment. The receptors originated from a person between 40 and 80 years old with oral cavity squamous cell carcinoma.

V and J are TRBV27 and TRBJ1-6, with no clear D. Looked up from germline, CDR1 is MNHEY and CDR2 is SMNVEV (reference sequence). This CDR3 spans 14 amino acids. Between the trimmed V and J ends, which lost 7 bases and 2 bases, there was a span of 9 bases. The DNA for the CDR3 is TGTGCCAGCACCGGCGGGGCCTATAATTCACCCCTCCACTTT. Translating it yields CASTGGAYNSPLHF.

This clone was observed a handful of times. The genes are TRBV10-3 and TRBJ1-1; 7 positions agree with TRBD1. The length of the CDR3 is 14 residues. The germline CDR1 and CDR2 sequences are ENHRY and SYGVKD. With V trimmed by 8 bases and J by 3 bases, 9 bases remained unmatched. The CDR3: CAIGGQGEDTEAFF. The CDR3 nucleotides read TGTGCCATCGGTGGGCAGGGGGAGGACACTGAAGCTTTCTTT.

The rearrangement joins TRBV6-5 to TRBJ2-7, with 7 bases aligning to TRBD1. Germline CDR1 MNHEY, CDR2 SVGAGI. The CDR3 is made up of 16 amino acids. Losses at the gene ends were 0 bases for V and 1 base for J; bases not matched to a gene: 6. The CDR3 DNA follows: TGTGCCAGCAGTTACTCTCCCGGCAGGGGGTCCTACGAGCAGTACTTC. Its protein is CASSYSPGRGSYEQYF.

This clone turned up a few times. The chain uses TRBV25-1 and TRBJ1-2; D is possibly TRBD1 (6 bases). V lost 2 bases, J lost 2 bases, and 9 bases lay in between. The CDR3 consists of 14 residues. The germline V gene has CDR1 MGHDK and CDR2 SYGVNS. CDR3 in DNA: TGTGCCAGCAGTGAACCGGGACACAACTATGGCTACACCTTC. This codes for CASSEPGHNYGYTF.

This chain links TRBV20-1 with TRBJ2-7; D call uncertain. Germline-derived CDR1 and CDR2 are DFQATT and SNEGSKA (reference sequence). The V end was cut by 6 bases, the J end by 2 bases, with 8 bases between. This CDR3 is 11 amino acids long. DNA for the CDR3: TGCAGTGCCAGCGAAGCCTACGAGCAGTACTTC. This gives the protein CSASEAYEQYF.

This clone has a handful of counts. The chain carries TRBV6-1 and TRBJ1-5; TRBD1 might be the D (5 bases). Germline values: CDR1 MNHNS, CDR2 SASEGT. Trimming removed 2 bases from V and 0 bases from J, with 11 bases in between. The CDR3 totals 16 residues. CDR3 loop: CASSERGWDSNQPQHF. As DNA, the CDR3 is TGTGCCAGCAGTGAAAGGGGTTGGGATAGCAATCAGCCCCAGCATTTT.

This clone has only one observation. J is TRBJ1-3 and V is TRBV4-1, with 7 bases that match TRBD1. Germline V CDR1 and CDR2: MGHRA, YSYEKL. This CDR3 has 15 amino acids. The ends lost 2 bases at V and 7 bases at J; junction bases unmatched: 8. The CDR3, as DNA: TGCGCCAGCAGCCAAACGGACAGGAGAATGAACACCATATATTTT. Protein product: CASSQTDRRMNTIYF.

A few counts support this clone. The chain links TRBV7-9 to TRBJ2-3; TRBD2 matches 9 bases. Germline loops: CDR1 SEHNR, CDR2 FQNEAQ (reference sequence). Trimming removed 4 bases from V and 2 bases from J; junction bases left unmatched: 4. The CDR3 has 15 amino acids. CDR3 nucleotides: TGTGCCAGCAGCTCAATAGCGGGGGTCACAGATACGCAGTATTTT. Protein: CASSSIAGVTDTQYF.

This clone was seen a handful of times. The chain carries TRBV28 and TRBJ1-4; no clear D gene. Germline V gene sequence: CDR1 MDHEN, CDR2 SYDVKM. The ends were cut back, 5 bases at V and 3 bases at J, with 13 bases in the middle. The CDR3 consists of 15 residues. CDR3 DNA: TGTGCCAGCAGTCCCCAACAAGGATCTAATGAAAAACTGTTTTTT. Protein product: CASSPQQGSNEKLFF.

In this sample, this clone turned up once. This sequence joins TRBV7-9 and TRBJ1-6; weak D call: TRBD1 (5 bases). Germline CDR1 reads SEHNR; CDR2 reads FQNEAQ (reference sequence). This CDR3 has 17 residues. V shed 4 bases and J shed 7 bases, with 20 bases lying between them. CDR3 sequence reads: CASSSPSGTVPNSPLHF. Here the CDR3 DNA reads TGTGCCAGCAGCTCGCCCTCTGGGACGGTACCGAATTCACCCCTCCACTTT. The entire variable domain, with the rest obtained from reference TRBV7-9 and TRBJ1-6, is as follows: DTGVSQNPRHKITKRGQNVTFRCDPISEHNRLYWYRQTLGQGPEFLTYFQNEAQLEKSRLLSDRFSAERPKGSFSTLEIQRTEQGDSAMYLCASSSPSGTVPNSPLHFGNGTRLTVT.

The V gene is TRBV9, the J gene TRBJ2-2; D perhaps matches TRBD1 (6 bases). The CDR3 runs 16 residues. Germline CDR1 and CDR2: SGDLS and YYNGEE. V was clipped by 0 bases and J by 4 bases, with 13 bases between them. The CDR3, as DNA: TGTGCCAGCAGCGTAGGGCAGGGGTTTGGCACCGGGGAGCTGTTTTTT. This encodes CASSVGQGFGTGELFF.

This clone was observed a few times. The V gene is TRBV5-1, the J gene TRBJ2-7; a possible D gene is TRBD2 (5 bases). The CDR3 is made up of 16 amino acids. V was pared by 4 bases and J by 4 bases, with 21 bases between. CDR1 is SGHRS, CDR2 YFSETQ, per germline. CDR3 nucleotides: TGCGCCAGCAGCGACCCGGCGGGCCCATCGGGATACGAGCAGTACTTC. This sequence encodes CASSDPAGPSGYEQYF.

The CDR3 sequence: CASSVDRDGVQYF. Written as DNA, the CDR3 is TGTGCCAGCAGCGTAGACAGGGATGGGGTGCAGTACTTC. J is TRBJ2-7 and V is TRBV9; possible D gene TRBD1, 6 bases. The germline CDR1 and CDR2 sequences are SGDLS and YYNGEE. Between the trimmed V and J ends, which lost 0 bases and 9 bases, there was a span of 13 bases. The CDR3 has 13 residues.

The rearrangement links TRBV6-5 to TRBJ2-1; D remains ambiguous. The CDR3 totals 14 residues. The V and J ends lost 2 bases and 1 base respectively, with 6 bases between them. CDR1 is MNHEY, CDR2 SVGAGI, per germline. CDR3 DNA: TGTGCCAGCAGTTACGGCACTTCCTACAATGAGCAGTTCTTC. It yields the protein CASSYGTSYNEQFF.

The rearrangement joins TRBV29-1 to TRBJ2-7, with D perhaps TRBD1 or TRBD2 (5 bases each). The CDR3 covers 15 residues. Trimming cost V 5 bases and J 0 bases, with 17 bases left between them. Looked up from germline, CDR1 is SQVTM and CDR2 is ANQGSEA. For the CDR3, the DNA is TGCAGCGTTAGGTTGTATTCGGGGACCTCCTACGAGCAGTACTTC. Protein: CSVRLYSGTSYEQYF.

By its share, this clone is medium-sized. The rearrangement joins TRBV7-8 to TRBJ2-5; D unclear. This CDR3 region has 13 residues. V lost 1 base and J 5 bases, leaving 8 bases between the germline ends. Germline V lookup: CDR1 SGHVS, CDR2 FQNEAQ. CDR3 in amino acids: CASSLGTRETQYF. As DNA, the CDR3 is TGTGCCAGCAGCTTAGGCACCCGGGAGACCCAGTACTTC. The variable domain in full, completed from reference TRBV7-8 and TRBJ2-5, reads GAGVSQSPRYKVAKRGQDVALRCDPISGHVSLFWYQQALGQGPEFLTYFQNEAQLDKSGLPSDRFFAERPEGSVSTLKIQRTQQEDSAVYLCASSLGTRETQYFGPGTRLLVL.

This clone was observed a few times. The V gene is TRBV19, the J gene TRBJ1-1; maybe TRBD1 (5 bases). V lost 2 bases and J 8 bases, leaving 15 bases between the germline ends. Germline V CDR1 and CDR2: LNHDA, SQIVND (reference sequence). The CDR3 covers 14 residues. CDR3 sequence (DNA): TGTGCCAGTAGTATAAAGGGGAGGGATCAGGAAGCTTTCTTT. Its translation is CASSIKGRDQEAFF.

In its sample, this clone was seen a few times. This chain joins TRBV19 and TRBJ1-1; tentatively, D is TRBD1 (5 bases). The CDR3 length is 13 residues. Trimming pared 5 bases from V and 1 base from J, leaving 8 bases between. Germline CDR1 and CDR2: LNHDA and SQIVND (reference sequence). CDR3 sequence reads: CASSFTGNTEAFF. CDR3 nucleotide sequence: TGTGCCAGTAGTTTTACAGGGAACACTGAAGCTTTCTTT.

This clone was recorded only once. The gene calls are TRBV29-1 and TRBJ1-1; TRBD1 is a possible D gene (5 bases). The V gene's germline CDR1 is SQVTM and CDR2 ANQGSEA. V lost 6 bases, J lost 3 bases, and 14 bases lay in between. CDR3 length equals 13 residues. This CDR3 reads CSVKGEGHTEAFF. The CDR3 nucleotides read TGCAGCGTCAAAGGGGAAGGGCACACTGAAGCTTTCTTT. Full variable domain (outside the CDR3, taken from reference TRBV29-1 and TRBJ1-1): SAVISQKPSRDICQRGTSLTIQCQVDSQVTMMFWYRQQPGQSLTLIATANQGSEATYESGFVIDKFPISRPNLTFSTLTVSNMSPEDSSIYLCSVKGEGHTEAFFGQGTRLTVV.

Here the CDR3 reads CASATGTNNEQFF. CDR3 in DNA: TGTGCCAGCGCAACCGGGACAAACAATGAGCAGTTCTTC. The chain links TRBV6-1 to TRBJ2-1; D possibly corresponds to TRBD1 (6 bases). Germline CDR1 MNHNS, CDR2 SASEGT. CDR3 size: 13 residues. Trimming shortened V by 8 bases and J by 5 bases, and 13 bases separated the two germline ends.

This clone was seen a few times. The J gene is TRBJ1-1, the V gene TRBV18; no firm D call. Trimming removed 0 bases from V and 1 base from J, with 18 bases in between. Germline-derived CDR1 and CDR2 are KGHSH and LQKENI. CDR3 size: 18 residues. The CDR3 sequence: CASSPPVGAGFRNTEAFF. The CDR3 DNA follows: TGTGCCAGCTCACCACCGGTGGGAGCGGGTTTCAGGAACACTGAAGCTTTCTTT.

The V call is TRBV4-2, the J call TRBJ2-6; D is ambiguous. V was trimmed by 0 bases and J by 0 bases, leaving 6 bases between them. From germline, CDR1 is LGHNA and CDR2 YNFKEQ. The CDR3 sequence is 16 residues long. This CDR3 is CASSQDQNSGANVLTF. The CDR3 DNA sequence: TGTGCCAGCAGCCAAGATCAAAACTCTGGGGCCAACGTCCTGACTTTC.